This T cell receptor beta chain is from a study of blood T cell repertoires in COVID-19. Study-wide background: Samples came from the United States, Italy and Spain, spanning acute and convalescent COVID-19. T cells, B-cell-depleted T cells, or PBMCs provided the cDNA or gDNA that served as material.

As handled by the study authors: From reference gene primer amplification, estimates of nucleated cell counts were derived. TCRdb's copy holds only in-frame clones and misses some; the assay was immunoSEQ multiplex PCR. V, J and clone size are those of that table, while D and trimming were read from the DNA. This table has some 220,000 clones, approximately 83% appearing once. The germline V gene has CDR1 MNHEY and CDR2 SMNVEV (reference sequence). Trimming stripped 3 bases from V and 4 bases from J, with 9 bases between. The CDR3 is 14 residues long. The sequence was obtained from a woman aged 60-75 years with acute or convalescent COVID-19. The rearrangement uses TRBV27 and TRBJ1-4, with D unclear. The sequencing input was peripheral blood. The CDR3 coding sequence is TGTGCCAGCAGTTTGCGGCCGAATAATGAAAAACTGTTTTTT. Encoded protein: CASSLRPNNEKLFF.